Sequencing of this TCR beta chain was carried out in a study of blood T cell repertoires in COVID-19. Sequenced by immunoSEQ multiplex PCR; TCRdb stores in-frame clones only, minus some. In the table there are roughly 200,000 clones, around 90% of which are singletons. Trimming took 4 bases from V and 2 from J, leaving 13 bases between them. The CDR3 has 15 amino acids. CDR1 is SGHDT, CDR2 YYEEEE, per germline. Input material: peripheral blood. V and J are TRBV5-6 and TRBJ1-3, with D unclear. This sequence originates from a man between 40 and 49 years old with acute or convalescent COVID-19. Written as DNA, the CDR3 is TGTGCCAGCAGCCCATCACCGGGTCCTGGAAACACCATATATTTT. Protein sequence: CASSPSPGPGNTIYF.